The clone carrying this T cell receptor beta chain has at least ten counts. The data belong to a study of T-cell memory formation after mild COVID-19. V lost 3 bases and J lost 4; bases outside the gene matches: 7. Germline lookup yields CDR1 DFQATT and CDR2 SNEGSKA (reference sequence). The CDR3 has 17 amino acids. In TCRdb, the 5' RACE reads were re-called with MiXCR into one record per CDR3 protein. The sample has 250,000 to 300,000 distinct CDR3 sequences, roughly 15% seen once. V gene TRBV20-1 combines with J gene TRBJ2-2; TRBD2 matches 14 bases. Sequencing used PBMCs or a T cell subset sorted from them (not recorded which). The receptor was derived from a man younger than 35 who had mild COVID-19 (a few samples of this study predate the infection). Cell type and time point are not known. This CDR3 is CSASAPGLAGATGELFF. CDR3 DNA: TGCAGTGCTAGCGCGCCGGGACTAGCGGGGGCCACCGGGGAGCTGTTTTTT.